This T cell receptor (beta chain) is from a study of Graves' ophthalmopathy and Graves' hyperthyroidism. Study-level findings and limits: In predicting ophthalmopathy progression, the model reached about 69% sensitivity and 72.22% specificity. Most thyroid clonotypes with frequency above 0.001 were detected in blood too.

Ophthalmopathy was moderately-to-severely active, CAS at least 3, NOSPECS at least 4, lasting under 3 months. The CDR3 is made up of 14 amino acids. Trimming shortened V by 4 bases and J by 6 bases, and 15 bases separated the two germline ends. The TCR beta CDR3 regions underwent amplification from RNA transcripts. HTBI primers were used in a first-round RT-PCR, which preceded a second-round multiplex PCR. TCRdb processed the multiplex PCR reads anew with MiXCR; each CDR3 protein has one entry. The sample lists about 480,000 distinct CDR3 sequences, around 15% occurring once. Details on this clonotype: The antigen is not known.

This receptor was identified in a woman between 25 and 40 years old with Graves' ophthalmopathy. The chain is built from TRBV12-3 or TRBV12-4 and TRBJ1-2, with TRBD1 as a possible D gene (5 bases). Material: blood. CDR3 residues: CASSYSTAQDGYTF. In DNA form, the CDR3 reads TGTGCCAGCAGTTACTCGACAGCTCAGGATGGCTACACCTTC.